This T cell receptor beta chain was identified in a study of blood T cells in healthy people across ages. The V gene end was trimmed by 3 bases and the J gene end by 4 bases; junction bases not matched to a gene: 10. Germline assignment: CDR1 MGHRA and CDR2 YSYEKL. The CDR3 sequence is 16 residues long. General observations from the study: While age rose, TCR beta diversity per million T cells dropped in a roughly linear way. Relative to aged donors, long-lived donors carried more naive CD4+ cells and displayed higher diversity.

There were healthy Caucasian individuals from Russia, aged roughly 6 to 100, serving as donors. This clonotype has just a few counts. Its antigen is undetermined. For the second PCR, which ran for about 6 to 11 cycles, a sample-barcoded 5' primer and a J-beta primer mix were used. A template-switch adaptor that had 12 random nucleotides put a tag on each cDNA molecule. One entry per CDR3 protein, called by TCRdb with MiXCR from the 5' RACE reads. The table shows roughly 1.7 million distinct CDR3 sequences, with around 35% occurring only once. Sample: blood. The V and J genes are TRBV4-1 and TRBJ2-3; 7 bases match TRBD2. The clonotype originates from a woman in her 30s in good health. The CDR3 region is CASSHTEGLAADTQYF. CDR3 coding DNA: TGCGCCAGCAGCCATACCGAGGGGCTAGCGGCAGATACGCAGTATTTT.